These 29 T cell receptor beta chains share one sample of origin, sequenced in a study of response to subunit inactivated influenza vaccine. TCRdb processed the RT-PCR reads anew with MiXCR; each CDR3 protein has one entry. This table holds approximately 490,000 distinct CDR3 sequences, roughly 7.9% found once. This specimen consisted of PBMCs from blood, obtained roughly 24 months after vaccination. The receptors shown here come from a man in his fifties or sixties who received an inactivated influenza vaccine.

The rearrangement links TRBV10-3 to TRBJ1-5; D remains unclear. Germline-derived CDR1 and CDR2 are ENHRY and SYGVKD. The CDR3 covers 15 residues. V was trimmed by 6 bases and J by 3 bases, leaving 15 bases between them. CDR3 sequence (DNA): TGTGCCATCAGGGCGGGAATGGATATCAATCAGCCCCAGCATTTT. Its protein is CAIRAGMDINQPQHF.

At least ten counts were recorded for this clonotype. The CDR3 region has the DNA TGTGCCAGCGACAGGGACGGCACAGATACGCAGTATTTT. Encoded protein: CASDRDGTDTQYF. This chain connects TRBV6-1 to TRBJ2-3; 7 positions match TRBD1. Trimming removed 8 bases from V and 1 base from J; junction bases left unmatched: 3. The CDR3 loop spans 13 amino acids. The germline gives CDR1 MNHNS, CDR2 SASEGT.

There are many counts of this clonotype. The chain employs TRBV6-2 or TRBV6-3 and TRBJ2-7, with 8 bases lining up with TRBD2. The length of the CDR3 is 16 residues. V was clipped by 6 bases and J by 2 bases; unmatched bases: 12. Germline assignment: CDR1 MNHEY and CDR2 SVGEGT. In DNA, the CDR3 is TGTGCCAGCAGGGCTGTGAGCGGGGGTTCCCCCTACGAGCAGTACTTC. Residues: CASRAVSGGSPYEQYF.

This clonotype was seen only a few times. The chain uses TRBV3-1 and TRBJ2-5; 12 bases agree with TRBD2. J lost 3 bases, V lost 3 bases, and 5 bases had no gene match. This CDR3 spans 16 amino acids. Germline CDR1 and CDR2: LGHDT and YNNKEL (reference sequence). CDR3: CASSHGRTSGEETQYF. CDR3 DNA sequence: TGTGCCAGCAGCCACGGTCGGACTAGCGGGGAAGAGACCCAGTACTTC.

This chain joins TRBV18 and TRBJ2-3, with D uncertain. Trimming removed 0 bases at V and 0 bases at J, with 10 bases between. Germline-derived CDR1 and CDR2 are KGHSH and LQKENI. CDR3 length equals 16 residues. CDR3 residues: CASSPPFKTSTDTQYF. CDR3 sequence (DNA): TGTGCCAGCTCACCACCGTTCAAAACTAGCACAGATACGCAGTATTTT.

This clonotype was observed many times. V is TRBV6-1 and J is TRBJ1-1; D unresolved. This CDR3 spans 14 amino acids. The V end lost 5 bases, the J end lost 8 bases, and 18 bases lay between the germline ends. Germline V lookup: CDR1 MNHNS, CDR2 SASEGT. The CDR3 nucleotides read TGTGCCAGCAGTCAATTCTACCAACCGCTGGAAGCTTTCTTT. This encodes CASSQFYQPLEAFF.

This clonotype has only a few counts. The chain links TRBV20-1 to TRBJ2-7; TRBD1 might be the D (6 bases). The CDR3 covers 13 residues. V was shortened by 0 bases and J by 6 bases, with 12 bases between the two germline ends. Germline values: CDR1 DFQATT, CDR2 SNEGSKA (reference sequence). As DNA, the CDR3 is TGCAGTGCTAGAGATGGACAGAGAAGCGAGCAGTACTTC. Protein: CSARDGQRSEQYF.

This clonotype was counted ten times or more. V is TRBV5-1 and J is TRBJ1-1, with 7 bases identical to TRBD1. Germline loops: CDR1 SGHRS, CDR2 YFSETQ. V lost 7 bases and J lost 1; bases outside the gene matches: 7. The CDR3 length is 14 residues. The CDR3, as DNA: TGCGCCAGCGGCCAGGACAGGAGGAACACTGAAGCTTTCTTT. Its protein product is CASGQDRRNTEAFF.

The genes are TRBV15 and TRBJ2-5; TRBD1 might be the D (6 bases). V was clipped by 4 bases and J by 1 base, with 16 bases between them. Germline V lookup: CDR1 LNHNV, CDR2 YYDKDF (reference sequence). The CDR3 covers 16 residues. CDR3 in amino acids: CATSTDRTELQETQYF. CDR3 coding DNA: TGTGCCACCAGCACGGACCGGACAGAGCTCCAAGAGACCCAGTACTTC.

J is TRBJ2-1 and V is TRBV4-2; no definite D call. V shed 0 bases and J shed 0 bases, with 9 bases lying between them. Germline lookup yields CDR1 LGHNA and CDR2 YNFKEQ. The CDR3 runs 16 residues. CDR3 nucleotides: TGTGCCAGCAGCCAAGATTGGCTGAGCTCCTACAATGAGCAGTTCTTC. It specifies CASSQDWLSSYNEQFF.

This clonotype was seen ten or more times. The chain carries TRBV30 and TRBJ2-3; D unclear. This CDR3 comprises 12 residues. Trimming took off 0 bases at V and 5 bases at J, with 6 bases between the two ends. CDR1 and CDR2 from the germline V gene are GTSNPN and SVGIG (reference sequence). CDR3 nucleotide sequence: TGTGCCTGGAGTGTATACGGAGATACGCAGTATTTT. Residues: CAWSVYGDTQYF.

This clonotype was detected only a few times. The rearrangement uses TRBV5-1 and TRBJ2-7, with D unresolved. The V gene lost 5 bases and the J gene lost 7 bases, with 16 bases spanning the gap. CDR3 length equals 13 residues. Germline CDR1 is SGHRS and CDR2 is YFSETQ. The CDR3 bases are TGCGCCAGCAGTCTCCCTAGTATGGGGGAGCAGTACTTC. Its translation is CASSLPSMGEQYF. Using reference TRBV5-1 and TRBJ2-7 for the parts outside the CDR3, the full variable domain is KAGVTQTPRYLIKTRGQQVTLSCSPISGHRSVSWYQQTPGQGLQFLFEYFSETQRNKGNFPGRFSGRQFSNSRSEMNVSTLELGDSALYLCASSLPSMGEQYFGPGTRLTVT.

This clonotype was counted many times. The chain joins TRBV5-1 to TRBJ2-3, with 12 bases fitting TRBD2. The CDR3 runs 17 residues. Unmatched junction bases numbered 10, after V lost 4 bases and J lost 4 bases. Germline CDR1 is SGHRS and CDR2 is YFSETQ. This CDR3 is CASSVGLAGWMADTQYF. CDR3 nucleotide sequence: TGCGCCAGCAGCGTTGGACTAGCGGGATGGATGGCAGATACGCAGTATTTT.

The rearrangement links TRBV20-1 to TRBJ1-5; 7 bases match TRBD1. The CDR3 is 17 amino acids. V trimming: 0 bases; J trimming: 0 bases; junction bases outside the gene matches: 8. Germline V CDR1 and CDR2: DFQATT, SNEGSKA (reference sequence). The CDR3: CSARDLTGKSSNQPQHF. CDR3 bases: TGCAGTGCTAGAGATCTGACAGGGAAATCTAGCAATCAGCCCCAGCATTTT.

The CDR3 is CSARVDRDHYGYTF. As DNA, the CDR3 is TGCAGTGCTAGAGTGGACAGGGACCACTATGGCTACACCTTC. The J gene is TRBJ1-2, the V gene TRBV20-1; 8 bases line up with TRBD1. CDR1 and CDR2 from the germline V gene are DFQATT and SNEGSKA (reference sequence). V shed 1 base, J shed 3 bases, and the junction held 4 bases outside the gene matches. The CDR3 is 14 amino acids.

This clonotype was recorded a few times. The genes are TRBV5-3 and TRBJ2-4; a weak D match, TRBD1 (6 bases). Being an ORF, TRBV5-3 has a function that is uncertain. The germline V and J ends were trimmed by 4 bases and 0 bases, with 20 bases remaining between them. The CDR3 is 18 amino acids. Here the CDR3 DNA reads TGTGCCAGAAGCCTCGGCCAGGGGCGAACCATAGCCAAAAACATTCAGTACTTC. It translates to CARSLGQGRTIAKNIQYF.

This chain joins TRBV6-2 or TRBV6-3 and TRBJ1-1, with no clear D. Germline V gene sequence: CDR1 MNHEY, CDR2 SVGEGT. Trimming removed 4 bases at V and 0 bases at J, with 12 bases between. This CDR3 has 15 amino acids. Here the CDR3 DNA reads TGTGCCAGCAGTTTTCTTACAGTCCTGAACACTGAAGCTTTCTTT. Translating it yields CASSFLTVLNTEAFF.

At least ten counts were recorded for this clonotype. The gene calls are TRBV28 and TRBJ1-5; D gene ambiguous. The CDR3 totals 13 residues. Germline values: CDR1 MDHEN, CDR2 SYDVKM. Deletions cut 5 bases from V and 6 bases from J, with 11 bases between. This CDR3 reads CASSLNRGQPQHF. DNA of the CDR3: TGTGCCAGCAGTCTCAACCGGGGTCAGCCCCAGCATTTT.

The table lists this clonotype with many counts. The chain couples TRBV5-6 to TRBJ1-2; possible D gene TRBD1, 5 bases. V dropped 3 bases and J dropped 3 bases, with 12 bases sitting between them. The germline V gene has CDR1 SGHDT and CDR2 YYEEEE. This CDR3 has 14 amino acids. CDR3 coding DNA: TGTGCCAGCAGCTCCCATTCAGGGCACTATGGCTACACCTTC. The encoded protein is CASSSHSGHYGYTF.

In this sample, this clonotype turned up many times. In DNA form, the CDR3 reads TGTGCCAGCAGCTCAAACCGGTTGGCTTTCTTT. Translation: CASSSNRLAFF. The chain recombines TRBV13 with TRBJ1-1; D call uncertain. The CDR3 has 11 amino acids. The germline V gene encodes CDR1 PRHDT and CDR2 FYEKMQ (reference sequence). V was cut by 4 bases and J by 11 bases, with 11 bases left in between. Looking up the rest from reference TRBV13 and TRBJ1-1 gives the full variable domain: AAGVIQSPRHLIKEKRETATLKCYPIPRHDTVYWYQQGPGQDPQFLISFYEKMQSDKGSIPDRFSAQQFSDYHSELNMSSLELGDSALYFCASSSNRLAFFGQGTRLTVV.

This clonotype was counted at least ten times. This chain links TRBV20-1 with TRBJ1-1; D is uncertain. V was cut by 0 bases and J by 0 bases, with 5 bases left in between. This CDR3 comprises 13 residues. The V gene's germline CDR1 is DFQATT and CDR2 SNEGSKA (reference sequence). CDR3 nucleotides: TGCAGTGCTAGAGATACCGTGAACACTGAAGCTTTCTTT. Its translation is CSARDTVNTEAFF.

The chain links TRBV5-1 to TRBJ2-5; tentative D call: TRBD1 (6 bases). The length of the CDR3 is 14 residues. The germline gives CDR1 SGHRS, CDR2 YFSETQ. V lost 0 bases, J lost 4 bases, and 10 bases lay in between. The CDR3 region is CASSLAAGVETQYF. CDR3 nucleotide sequence: TGCGCCAGCAGCTTGGCGGCAGGGGTAGAGACCCAGTACTTC.

This chain links TRBV5-4 with TRBJ2-3, with D unclear. CDR3 length: 15 residues. Germline V gene lookup returns CDR1 SGHNT and CDR2 YYREEE (reference sequence). V was cut by 0 bases and J by 6 bases, with 14 bases left in between. The CDR3 sequence is CASSLDPVVADTQYF. CDR3 DNA sequence: TGTGCCAGCAGCTTGGACCCAGTTGTGGCGGATACGCAGTATTTT.

The chain uses TRBV6-1 and TRBJ2-5, with D unresolved. CDR1 is MNHNS, CDR2 SASEGT, per germline. V dropped 6 bases and J dropped 5 bases, with 16 bases sitting between them. There are 14 residues in the CDR3. The CDR3 sequence is CASSRTPSRETQYF. In nucleotides, the CDR3 is TGTGCCAGCAGCAGGACCCCCAGCAGGGAGACCCAGTACTTC.

This clonotype was found a few times. This chain's CDR3 is CASSPRSGRLDTEAFF. The DNA of the CDR3 is TGCGCCAGCAGCCCCCGGAGCGGCAGGCTAGACACTGAAGCTTTCTTT. The gene calls are TRBV4-3 and TRBJ1-1, with D uncertain. The V gene's germline CDR1 is LGHNA and CDR2 YSLEER. V was cut by 4 bases and J by 3 bases, with 18 bases left in between. The CDR3 contains 16 residues.

This clonotype was seen more than once but under ten times. The chain employs TRBV18 and TRBJ1-1; D is uncertain. The CDR3 spans 15 residues. Germline-derived CDR1 and CDR2 are KGHSH and LQKENI. Trimming took 3 bases from V and 0 from J, leaving 11 bases between them. The CDR3 DNA sequence: TGTGCCAGCTCACCGTCCGCCAGCGTGAACACTGAAGCTTTCTTT. It translates to CASSPSASVNTEAFF.

V usage is TRBV5-1 and J usage is TRBJ1-4; D may be TRBD1 (5 bases). CDR1 SGHRS and CDR2 YFSETQ come from the germline V gene. CDR3 size: 15 residues. V was clipped by 4 bases and J by 4 bases, with 14 bases between them. CDR3 nucleotides: TGCGCCAGCAGCAAGGAGGGGAACATTAATGAAAAACTGTTTTTT. Its translation is CASSKEGNINEKLFF.

The CDR3 here is CASSVQGVNTEAFF. The CDR3 coding sequence is TGTGCCAGCAGCGTACAGGGGGTAAACACTGAAGCTTTCTTT. The rearrangement uses TRBV7-9 and TRBJ1-1; 8 bases match TRBD1. V was clipped by 5 bases and J by 2 bases; unmatched bases: 4. The CDR3 is made up of 14 amino acids. Germline CDR1 and CDR2: SEHNR and FQNEAQ (reference sequence).

Here the CDR3 reads CASSLPRQTYEQYF. The DNA for the CDR3 is TGTGCCAGCAGCTTGCCTCGTCAGACCTACGAGCAGTACTTC. The rearrangement links TRBV7-2 to TRBJ2-7; no clear D gene. The germline V gene has CDR1 SGHTA and CDR2 FQGNSA. The CDR3 totals 14 residues. V shed 3 bases and J shed 2 bases, with 11 bases lying between them. The full variable domain, with the rest looked up from reference TRBV7-2 and TRBJ2-7, is GAGVSQSPSNKVTEKGKDVELRCDPISGHTALYWYRQSLGQGLEFLIYFQGNSAPDKSGLPSDRFSAERTGGSVSTLTIQRTQQEDSAVYLCASSLPRQTYEQYFGPGTRLTVT.